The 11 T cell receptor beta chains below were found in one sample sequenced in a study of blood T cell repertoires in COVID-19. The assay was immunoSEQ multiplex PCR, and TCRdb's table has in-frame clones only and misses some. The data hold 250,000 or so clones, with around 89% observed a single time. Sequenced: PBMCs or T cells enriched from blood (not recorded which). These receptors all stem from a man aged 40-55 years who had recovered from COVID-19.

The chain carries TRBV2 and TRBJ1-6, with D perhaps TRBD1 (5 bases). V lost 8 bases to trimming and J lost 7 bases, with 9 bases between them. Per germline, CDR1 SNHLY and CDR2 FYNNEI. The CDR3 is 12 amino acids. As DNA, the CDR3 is TGTGCCAGCGGCAGGGAAAATTCACCCCTCCACTTT. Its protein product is CASGRENSPLHF.

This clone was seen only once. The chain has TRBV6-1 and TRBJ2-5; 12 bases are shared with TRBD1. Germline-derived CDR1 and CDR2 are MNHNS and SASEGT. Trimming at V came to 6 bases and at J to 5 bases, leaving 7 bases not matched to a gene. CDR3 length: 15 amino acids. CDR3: CASRPRDRGQETQYF. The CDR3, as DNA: TGTGCCAGCAGACCCCGGGACAGGGGGCAGGAGACCCAGTACTTC.

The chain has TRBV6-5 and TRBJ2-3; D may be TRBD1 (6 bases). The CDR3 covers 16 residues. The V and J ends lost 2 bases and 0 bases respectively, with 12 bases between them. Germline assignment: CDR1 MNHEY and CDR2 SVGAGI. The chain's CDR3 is CASSYHQGSSTDTQYF. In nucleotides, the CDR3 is TGTGCCAGCAGTTACCACCAGGGGAGTAGCACAGATACGCAGTATTTT.

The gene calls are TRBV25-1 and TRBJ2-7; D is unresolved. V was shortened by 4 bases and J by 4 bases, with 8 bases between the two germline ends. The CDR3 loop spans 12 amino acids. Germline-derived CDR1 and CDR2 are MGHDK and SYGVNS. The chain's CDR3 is CASSGRLYEQYF. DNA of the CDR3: TGTGCCAGCAGTGGCCGACTTTACGAGCAGTACTTC.

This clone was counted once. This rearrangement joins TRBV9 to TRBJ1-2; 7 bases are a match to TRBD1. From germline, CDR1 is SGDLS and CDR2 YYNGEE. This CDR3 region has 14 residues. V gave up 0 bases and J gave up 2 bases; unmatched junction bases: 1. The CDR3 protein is CASSVGGQNYGYTF. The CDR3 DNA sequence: TGTGCCAGCAGCGTAGGGGGACAGAACTATGGCTACACCTTC.

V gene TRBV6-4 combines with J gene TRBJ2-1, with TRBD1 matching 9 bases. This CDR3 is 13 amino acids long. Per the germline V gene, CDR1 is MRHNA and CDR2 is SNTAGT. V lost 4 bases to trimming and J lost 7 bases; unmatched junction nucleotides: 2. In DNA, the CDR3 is TGTGCCAGCAGTGGACAGGGGGAAAATGAGCAGTTCTTC. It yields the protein CASSGQGENEQFF.

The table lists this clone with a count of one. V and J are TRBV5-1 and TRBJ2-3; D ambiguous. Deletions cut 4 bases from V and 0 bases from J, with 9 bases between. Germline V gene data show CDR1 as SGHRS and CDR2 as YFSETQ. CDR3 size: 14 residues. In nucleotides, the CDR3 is TGCGCCAGCAGCGAGCAAGCGAGCACAGATACGCAGTATTTT. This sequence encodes CASSEQASTDTQYF.

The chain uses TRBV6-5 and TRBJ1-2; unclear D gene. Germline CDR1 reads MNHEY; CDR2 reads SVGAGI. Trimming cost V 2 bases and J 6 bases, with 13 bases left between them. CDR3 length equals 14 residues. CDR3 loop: CASSYTPRANGYTF. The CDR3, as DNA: TGTGCCAGCAGTTACACCCCGAGGGCGAATGGCTACACCTTC.

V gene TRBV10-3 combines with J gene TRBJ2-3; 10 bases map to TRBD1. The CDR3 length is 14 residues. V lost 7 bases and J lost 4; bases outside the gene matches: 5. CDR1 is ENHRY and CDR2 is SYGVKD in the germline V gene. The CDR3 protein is CAITDRGQSDTQYF. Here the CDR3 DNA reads TGTGCCATCACCGACAGGGGGCAGTCAGATACGCAGTATTTT.

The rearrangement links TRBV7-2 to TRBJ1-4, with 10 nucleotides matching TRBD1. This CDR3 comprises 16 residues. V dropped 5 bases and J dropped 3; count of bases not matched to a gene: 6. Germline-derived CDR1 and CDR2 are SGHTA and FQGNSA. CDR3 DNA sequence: TGTGCCAGCAGCGCCAGACAGGGGGCAGCTAATGAAAAACTGTTTTTT. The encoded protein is CASSARQGAANEKLFF.

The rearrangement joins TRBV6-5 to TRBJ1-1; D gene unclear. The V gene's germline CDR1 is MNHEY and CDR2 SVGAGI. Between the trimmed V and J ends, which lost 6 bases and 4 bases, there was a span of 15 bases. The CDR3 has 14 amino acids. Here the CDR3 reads CASSSRRAVTEAFF. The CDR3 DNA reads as TGTGCCAGCAGCTCTAGGCGGGCGGTCACTGAAGCTTTCTTT.